The next 15 T cell receptor beta chains were all read from a single sample in a study of T cell clusters in autoimmune cytopenias. Each sample's input was 250 ng genomic DNA, 38,000 or so genome equivalents. TRB was amplified by touch-down multiplex PCR, primer pools A and B combined. Using the multiplex PCR reads, TCRdb records one entry per CDR3 protein without DNA. Seen in this sample are some 6,000 distinct CDR3 sequences; the ten most common clones hold roughly a fifth. The sequenced sample consisted of peripheral blood. All receptors come from a human donor with an autoimmune cytopenia or autoimmune hepatitis (not recorded which).

This clonotype shows up as medium-sized (0.01 to 0.1%) by frequency. The rearrangement links TRBV6-4 to TRBJ2-3; there is no DNA to check the TCRdb D call of TRBD2. This CDR3 is built from 15 residues. The germline V gene encodes CDR1 MRHNA and CDR2 SNTAGT. CDR3 protein: CASSEGLAGSDTQYF.

V and J are TRBV12-3 or TRBV12-4 and TRBJ2-1; the D call from TCRdb, TRBD1, cannot be confirmed without DNA. The length of the CDR3 is 15 residues. CDR3 protein: CASSLWGAAYNEQFF.

By frequency, this clonotype registers medium-sized (0.01 to 0.1%). The rearrangement links TRBV27 to TRBJ2-7. Per the germline V gene, CDR1 is MNHEY and CDR2 is SMNVEV (reference sequence). CDR3 size: 13 residues. The CDR3 here is CASSLRESYEQYF.

This clonotype is medium-sized (0.01 to 0.1%) by frequency. The chain is built from TRBV7-6 and TRBJ2-5; there is no DNA to check the TCRdb D call of TRBD1. From germline, CDR1 is SGHVS and CDR2 FNYEAQ. This CDR3 is built from 14 residues. This CDR3 is CASSLDRDRETQYF.

The chain employs TRBV28 and TRBJ2-1; TCRdb calls TRBD1, which cannot be checked without DNA. The CDR3 extends over 15 amino acids. Germline values: CDR1 MDHEN, CDR2 SYDVKM. CDR3 residues: CASILNRGIPNEQFF.

The chain employs TRBV5-1 and TRBJ1-2. Germline V gives CDR1 SGHRS, CDR2 YFSETQ. This CDR3 has 15 amino acids. The CDR3 region is CASSPRLGSGYGYTF.

The chain's CDR3 is CSAPPPYLTGGRNIQYF. V usage is TRBV20-1 and J usage is TRBJ2-4; without DNA, the TCRdb call of TRBD1 cannot be checked. Germline V gives CDR1 DFQATT, CDR2 SNEGSKA (reference sequence). The CDR3 is 17 amino acids.

The chain recombines TRBV11-3 with TRBJ1-2; the D call of TRBD1 rests on TCRdb alone, since no DNA is present to check it. This CDR3 contains 14 residues. Germline V gene data show CDR1 as SGHNT and CDR2 as YENEEA. The CDR3: CASRTGDRGGGYTF.

The rearrangement links TRBV12-3 or TRBV12-4 to TRBJ2-3. The CDR3 sequence is 15 residues long. The CDR3 protein is CASSQSTIDADTQYF.

This sequence joins TRBV30 and TRBJ2-1; TCRdb outputs TRBD1, but without DNA this stays unchecked. Germline V gene data show CDR1 as GTSNPN and CDR2 as SVGIG (reference sequence). This CDR3 is 14 amino acids long. CDR3 in amino acids: CAWSVWGGNNEQFF.

The chain has TRBV6-2 or TRBV6-3 and TRBJ2-3; the D call from TCRdb, TRBD2, cannot be confirmed without DNA. From germline, CDR1 is MNHEY and CDR2 SVGEGT. This CDR3 comprises 14 residues. This CDR3 is CASHSGGGTDTQYF.

The chain employs TRBV18 and TRBJ1-1; as DNA is missing, the TRBD1 call by TCRdb cannot be tested. The CDR3 sequence is 15 residues long. Germline V gives CDR1 KGHSH, CDR2 LQKENI. Here the CDR3 reads CASSPKISGGAEAFF. Based on the CDR3 plus reference TRBV18 and TRBJ1-1, the full variable domain is NAGVMQNPRHLVRRRGQEARLRCSPMKGHSHVYWYRQLPEEGLKFMVYLQKENIIDESGMPKERFSAEFPKEGPSILRIQQVVRGDSAAYFCASSPKISGGAEAFFGQGTRLTVV.

The gene calls are TRBV12-3 or TRBV12-4 and TRBJ1-1; the TCRdb D gene call, TRBD1, has no DNA to confirm it. The CDR3 has 13 amino acids. The CDR3 is CASMPQSNTEAFF.

This clonotype shows up as medium-sized by frequency. This chain links TRBV30 with TRBJ2-1; TCRdb reports TRBD1, a call that lacks DNA to check it against. The CDR3 runs 14 residues. Germline lookup yields CDR1 GTSNPN and CDR2 SVGIG (reference sequence). The CDR3 protein is CAWGRGQAYNEQFF.

This chain connects TRBV10-3 to TRBJ1-1. The germline V gene has CDR1 ENHRY and CDR2 SYGVKD. The CDR3 spans 13 residues. CDR3 in amino acids: CAISDNQITEAFF.